This is a list of T cell receptor beta chains from one sample in a study of blood T cell repertoires in COVID-19. Clones were read by immunoSEQ multiplex PCR, and TCRdb kept only the in-frame ones, dropping some. Of fewer than 80,000 clones in the sample, roughly nine tenths were seen once. The sequenced sample was peripheral blood. The receptors were gathered from a human donor in a cohort sampled during active COVID-19. Each CDR3 is given with its conserved first and last residue. Each record gives: D gene, J gene, clone size, V gene, CDR3 DNA, CDR3 protein. D genes are given only for firm matches. Some rows mark clone size as missing; the rest say once, few, many or name a class of expanded clone.

>NA|TRBJ1-1|NA|TRBV5-1
TGCGCCAGCAGCTTGGACAGGTTTTCGTCTGAAGCTTTCTTT
CASSLDRFSSEAFF
>TRBD1|TRBJ1-1|NA|TRBV6-2/TRBV6-3
TGTGCCAGCAGCCTGACAGGGGGCACTGAAGCTTTCTTT
CASSLTGGTEAFF
>TRBD2|TRBJ2-7|NA|TRBV7-4
TGTGCCAGCAGACTCCCGGGGGGGATAACGTACGAGCAGTACTTC
CASRLPGGITYEQYF
>TRBD1|TRBJ1-1|NA|TRBV7-9
TGTGCCAGCAGCACGAGGGACAGGGGGATGCCGAGGGGCACTGAAGCTTTCTTT
CASSTRDRGMPRGTEAFF
>TRBD2|TRBJ2-3|NA|TRBV5-8
TGTGCCAGCAGCTTGCGGGGGGAAAGCACAGATACGCAGTATTTT
CASSLRGESTDTQYF
>TRBD2|TRBJ2-1|NA|TRBV5-6
TGTGCCAGCAGCCAACTCGAGCGGGGCCAAAATGAGCAGTTCTTC
CASSQLERGQNEQFF
>TRBD2|TRBJ2-5|NA|TRBV30
TGTGCCTGGAGTGTAGCGGGAGAAGAGACCCAGTACTTC
CAWSVAGEETQYF
>NA|TRBJ2-4|few|TRBV27
TGTGCCAGCAGTTTAAGGTCCAGACGGGACATTCAGTACTTC
CASSLRSRRDIQYF
>NA|TRBJ2-3|NA|TRBV6-5
TGTGCCAGCAAAAGGCAGGACACAGATACGCAGTATTTT
CASKRQDTDTQYF
>TRBD2|TRBJ2-1|once|TRBV20-1
TGCAGTGCTAGTCCCGGGACTAGCAGCAACAATGAGCAGTTCTTC
CSASPGTSSNNEQFF
>NA|TRBJ1-4|NA|TRBV5-1
TGCGCCAGCAGCTTCTCGGAAGCGGGGAATGAAAAACTGTTTTTT
CASSFSEAGNEKLFF
>NA|TRBJ1-5|NA|TRBV7-9
TGTGCCAGCAGCTTGGGGCAGGTCGATCAGCCCCAGCATTTT
CASSLGQVDQPQHF
>TRBD1|TRBJ1-2|NA|TRBV7-9
TGTGCCAGCAGCCGCGACAGGGGGCATTCTGGCTACACCTTC
CASSRDRGHSGYTF
>TRBD2|TRBJ2-1|NA|TRBV28
TGTGCCAGCAGTTTAATCGGGGGTGATGCGGGAGAGGAGCAGTTCTTC
CASSLIGGDAGEEQFF
>TRBD1|TRBJ1-3|NA|TRBV3-1/TRBV3-2
TGTGCCAGCAGCCCCAGGGACAGCTTTTACTCTGGAAACACCATATATTTT
CASSPRDSFYSGNTIYF
>NA|TRBJ1-2|NA|TRBV2
TGTGCCAGCAACCGGGGGGGCCACGGCTACACCTTC
CASNRGGHGYTF
>NA|TRBJ1-4|NA|TRBV5-8
TGTGCCAGCAGCTTTGGCATTCCTAATGAAAAACTGTTTTTT
CASSFGIPNEKLFF
>NA|TRBJ1-2|NA|TRBV5-1
TGCGCCAGCAGACCCGCCGGGGGGCCCTCTAACTATGGCTACACCTTC
CASRPAGGPSNYGYTF
>NA|TRBJ2-5|NA|TRBV4-3
TGCGCCAGCAGCCAAGGCCAGGGGTACCAAGAGACCCAGTACTTC
CASSQGQGYQETQYF
>NA|TRBJ1-2|NA|TRBV5-6
TGTGCCAGCAGCTTGGGCAGGTCCCTTTATGGCTACACCTTC
CASSLGRSLYGYTF
>TRBD2|TRBJ2-3|NA|TRBV12-5
TGTGCTAGTGGTTTGGTACTGGGCAGCGGGGGCCCGAGGGATACGCAGTATTTT
CASGLVLGSGGPRDTQYF
>NA|TRBJ2-6|NA|TRBV9
TGTGCCAGCAGCACCACACGGGCCAACGTCCTGACTTTC
CASSTTRANVLTF
>NA|TRBJ1-5|NA|TRBV6-2/TRBV6-3
TGTGCCAGCAGCCCCGGGACATCTTATAGCAATCAGCCCCAGCATTTT
CASSPGTSYSNQPQHF
>TRBD2|TRBJ2-1|NA|TRBV27
TGTGCCAGCAGTTTAGGGGGGGTACCCTACAATGAGCAGTTCTTC
CASSLGGVPYNEQFF
>TRBD1|TRBJ1-6|NA|TRBV27
TGTGCCAGCGGGACAGTGAATTCACCCCTCCACTTT
CASGTVNSPLHF
>NA|TRBJ2-5|NA|TRBV21-1
TGTGCCAGCAGCAAACGCTCTAGCGGGAGGGTTGAGACCCAGTACTTC
CASSKRSSGRVETQYF
>NA|TRBJ1-6|NA|TRBV3-1/TRBV3-2
TGTGCCAGCAGCCAAGGTCCAGGGACTTCAAGGTCACCCCTCCACTTT
CASSQGPGTSRSPLHF
>NA|TRBJ2-5|NA|TRBV29-1
TGCAGCGTTGTCCCATTGGACAGTTTTGGGGGCCAAGAGACCCAGTACTTC
CSVVPLDSFGGQETQYF
>NA|TRBJ1-5|NA|TRBV9
TGTGCCAGCAGCGTAGAAGACGGAGGTCAGCCCCAGCATTTT
CASSVEDGGQPQHF
>TRBD1|TRBJ2-2|NA|TRBV6-1
TGTGCCAGCAGTGAACGGACAGGGACGGTACTCGGGGAGCTGTTTTTT
CASSERTGTVLGELFF
>TRBD1|TRBJ1-5|NA|TRBV7-2
TGTGCCAGCAGCTTAATTTCAACAGGGGATCAGCCCCAGCATTTT
CASSLISTGDQPQHF
>TRBD2|TRBJ2-1|NA|TRBV19
TGTGCCACAGGGACTAGCGGGGCTGAGCAGTTCTTC
CATGTSGAEQFF
>NA|TRBJ1-1|NA|TRBV9
TGTGCCAGCAGCGTAGCTACTCAAACTGAAGCTTTCTTT
CASSVATQTEAFF
>TRBD1|TRBJ1-2|NA|TRBV7-2
TGTGCCAGCAGCACTCGACAGGGGATTTTGGCTGGCTACACCTTC
CASSTRQGILAGYTF
>NA|TRBJ2-1|NA|TRBV6-5
TGTGCCAGCAGGAGGCGAGCCTCGGGCAATGAGCAGTTCTTC
CASRRRASGNEQFF
>TRBD1|TRBJ2-4|NA|TRBV6-6
TGTGCCAGCACCCAAGGACAGGGGAGGTCCAAAAACATTCAGTACTTC
CASTQGQGRSKNIQYF
>NA|TRBJ2-1|NA|TRBV7-9
TGTGCCAGCAGCTTTAGAACGGGGAAGCGGGCAAACAATGAGCAGTTCTTC
CASSFRTGKRANNEQFF
>NA|TRBJ1-2|once|TRBV5-4
TGTGCCAGCAGCCCGGGGGGGGGCGGCTATGGCTACACCTTC
CASSPGGGGYGYTF
>NA|TRBJ2-1|NA|TRBV20-1
TGCAGTGCTGTTACAGGGCCAAAGCAGTTCTTC
CSAVTGPKQFF
>TRBD2|TRBJ2-5|NA|TRBV28
TGTGCCAGCATGGTAGCGGGGGTAGGGACCCAGTACTTC
CASMVAGVGTQYF
>TRBD1|TRBJ2-7|NA|TRBV28
TGTGCCAGCAGCCTGACAGGGTCCAACGAGCAGTACTTC
CASSLTGSNEQYF